These 17 T cell receptor beta chains were all obtained from the same sample, sequenced in a study of cytomegalovirus exposure and HLA in healthy donors. PCR used 60 Vbeta primers and 13 Jbeta primers. Sequencing used immunoSEQ multiplex PCR; TCRdb keeps in-frame clones, though not all of them. The repertoire includes 100,000 to 120,000 clones, 76% of them detected once, and 13% sits in the top ten. The sequenced sample was PBMCs. The receptors come from a man aged 25-40 years in good health and CMV-seropositive.

The chain recombines TRBV9 with TRBJ2-2; TRBD2 aligns across 9 bases. This CDR3 has 19 residues. J was trimmed by 1 base and V by 4 bases; bases with no gene match: 14. Germline CDR1 reads SGDLS; CDR2 reads YYNGEE. The chain's CDR3 is CASSPRGSGGPGNTGELFF. In DNA, the CDR3 is TGTGCCAGCAGCCCCCGTGGTAGCGGGGGACCAGGGAACACCGGGGAGCTGTTTTTT.

About this clone itself: Relative to the germline gene, one junction end is altered; a read error may explain this. The rearrangement uses TRBV7-2 and TRBJ2-5, with a possible D match to TRBD2 (6 bases). The CDR3 loop spans 13 amino acids. The germline CDR1 and CDR2 sequences are SGHTA and FQGNSA. CDR3 in amino acids: CASSVAVRETQYF. DNA for the CDR3: TGTGCCAGCAGCGTAGCGGTGCGGGAGACCCAGTACTTC.

V gene TRBV7-2 combines with J gene TRBJ2-5; TRBD2 aligns across 8 bases. The CDR3 contains 14 residues. V was clipped by 2 bases and J by 5 bases; unmatched bases: 4. In germline, CDR1 is SGHTA, CDR2 FQGNSA. The CDR3 region is CASSLRSGGETQYF. As DNA, the CDR3 is TGTGCCAGCAGCTTAAGAAGCGGGGGCGAGACCCAGTACTTC.

The chain is built from TRBV10-3 and TRBJ1-3; no clear D. Deletions cut 0 bases from V and 4 bases from J, with 13 bases between. The CDR3 has 16 amino acids. The V gene's germline CDR1 is ENHRY and CDR2 SYGVKD. CDR3: CAISESKGSGGNTIYF. The CDR3, as DNA: TGTGCCATCAGTGAGTCGAAGGGAAGCGGCGGAAACACCATATATTTT.

The chain couples TRBV7-8 to TRBJ2-5, with 11 bases fitting TRBD1. Trimming at V came to 4 bases and at J to 10 bases, leaving 17 bases not matched to a gene. Germline assignment: CDR1 SGHVS and CDR2 FQNEAQ. The CDR3 is made up of 17 amino acids. CDR3 sequence (DNA): TGTGCCAGCAGCTACCCCCCGTGGGACAGGGGGAGTGTTGGCCAGTACTTC. Protein: CASSYPPWDRGSVGQYF.

The gene calls are TRBV28 and TRBJ2-7; 7 bases map to TRBD1. Germline values: CDR1 MDHEN, CDR2 SYDVKM. The V gene end was trimmed by 6 bases and the J gene end by 0 bases; junction bases not matched to a gene: 8. This CDR3 contains 15 residues. In nucleotides, the CDR3 is TGTGCCAGCAGCTCTACAGGGGATAGCTCCTACGAGCAGTACTTC. This sequence encodes CASSSTGDSSYEQYF.

The CDR3 DNA is TGTGCCAGCAGTTTCCAGGGAGGCTACACCTTC. It is translated as CASSFQGGYTF. This sequence joins TRBV6-5 and TRBJ1-2; D is perhaps TRBD1 (5 bases). Trimming removed 4 bases from V and 8 bases from J, with 8 bases in between. CDR1 MNHEY and CDR2 SVGAGI come from the germline V gene. This CDR3 region has 11 residues.

The rearrangement joins TRBV5-6 to TRBJ2-7; 7 nucleotides line up with TRBD1. Germline lookup yields CDR1 SGHDT and CDR2 YYEEEE. J was trimmed by 2 bases and V by 4 bases; bases with no gene match: 6. This CDR3 spans 14 amino acids. CDR3 coding DNA: TGTGCCAGCAGCACAGGGACAGCGGCCTACGAGCAGTACTTC. Encoded protein: CASSTGTAAYEQYF.

The J gene is TRBJ1-2, the V gene TRBV19, with D uncertain. This CDR3 has 13 amino acids. Germline CDR1 LNHDA, CDR2 SQIVND (reference sequence). Trimming removed 0 bases from V and 8 bases from J, with 10 bases in between. CDR3 in amino acids: CASSIDGRVGYTF. The CDR3 bases are TGTGCCAGTAGTATAGATGGCCGGGTCGGCTACACCTTC.

This chain joins TRBV15 and TRBJ1-2, with D hard to call. CDR1 is LNHNV and CDR2 is YYDKDF in the germline V gene (reference sequence). Trimming shortened V by 1 base and J by 9 bases, and 27 bases separated the two germline ends. The length of the CDR3 is 18 residues. The CDR3 loop is CATSRAPWEGWAVTSYTF. As DNA, the CDR3 is TGTGCCACCAGCAGAGCCCCGTGGGAGGGTTGGGCCGTGACGAGCTACACCTTC. Using reference TRBV15 and TRBJ1-2 for the parts outside the CDR3, the full variable domain is DAMVIQNPRYQVTQFGKPVTLSCSQTLNHNVMYWYQQKSSQAPKLLFHYYDKDFNNEADTPDNFQSRRPNTSFCFLDIRSPGLGDTAMYLCATSRAPWEGWAVTSYTFGSGTRLTVV.

The J gene is TRBJ2-1, the V gene TRBV7-9; perhaps TRBD2 as D (6 bases). The CDR3 covers 15 residues. Per germline, CDR1 SEHNR and CDR2 FQNEAQ (reference sequence). Between the trimmed V and J ends, which lost 5 bases and 7 bases, there was a span of 18 bases. Here the CDR3 reads CASSPAGTQKNEQFF. CDR3 in DNA: TGTGCCAGCAGCCCTGCCGGGACTCAGAAAAATGAGCAGTTCTTC.

This clone was detected once. The chain employs TRBV27 and TRBJ2-7; TRBD1 matches 11 bases. Germline trimming cut 8 bases from V and 3 bases from J; bases unmatched to any gene: 6. The CDR3 sequence is 14 residues long. The V gene's germline CDR1 is MNHEY and CDR2 SMNVEV (reference sequence). CDR3 protein: CASGPGTGGYEQYF. As DNA, the CDR3 is TGTGCCAGCGGACCGGGGACAGGGGGCTACGAGCAGTACTTC.

The V call is TRBV28, the J call TRBJ1-5; a weak D match, TRBD1 (6 bases). V was trimmed by 4 bases and J by 5 bases, leaving 18 bases between them. Germline V gives CDR1 MDHEN, CDR2 SYDVKM. The CDR3 is made up of 16 amino acids. The CDR3 region has the DNA TGTGCCAGCAGTTCCCATACGGGGGGCGAGGATCAGCCCCAGCATTTT. This sequence encodes CASSSHTGGEDQPQHF.

V is TRBV25-1 and J is TRBJ2-1; tentatively, D is TRBD1 (5 bases). Germline values: CDR1 MGHDK, CDR2 SYGVNS. The CDR3 loop spans 17 amino acids. The ends were cut back, 2 bases at V and 2 bases at J, with 16 bases in the middle. The CDR3 is CASSEITPRQPYNEQFF. The CDR3 DNA sequence: TGTGCCAGCAGTGAAATTACGCCGAGACAGCCCTACAATGAGCAGTTCTTC.

J is TRBJ2-1 and V is TRBV28; 10 nucleotides align to TRBD2. V was pared by 5 bases and J by 1 base, with 11 bases of the junction left unmatched. This CDR3 comprises 18 residues. Germline loops: CDR1 MDHEN, CDR2 SYDVKM. CDR3 bases: TGTGCCAGCAGTCCCCTCCTCCTAGCGGGGGCTTCCTACAATGAGCAGTTCTTC. It encodes CASSPLLLAGASYNEQFF. Complete variable domain (other parts from reference TRBV28 and TRBJ2-1): DVKVTQSSRYLVKRTGEKVFLECVQDMDHENMFWYRQDPGLGLRLIYFSYDVKMKEKGDIPEGYSVSREKKERFSLILESASTNQTSMYLCASSPLLLAGASYNEQFFGPGTRLTVL.

V is TRBV27 and J is TRBJ2-2, with TRBD1 as a possible D gene (6 bases). The CDR3 covers 16 residues. With 7 bases removed from V and 4 bases from J, the gap between germline ends came to 19 bases. The germline gives CDR1 MNHEY, CDR2 SMNVEV (reference sequence). The CDR3 nucleotides read TGTGCCAGCACCCATGCAACAGGGTTCGGCACCGGGGAGCTGTTTTTT. Protein: CASTHATGFGTGELFF.

In this sample, this clone turned up once. The V call is TRBV11-2, the J call TRBJ2-2; 8 bases are a match to TRBD2. V shed 3 bases and J 2 bases; nucleotides not matched to a gene: 5. In germline, CDR1 is SGHAT, CDR2 FQNNGV. The CDR3 totals 16 residues. CDR3 nucleotide sequence: TGTGCCAGCAGCTTCATTAGCGGGGCTAACACCGGGGAGCTGTTTTTT. This codes for CASSFISGANTGELFF.